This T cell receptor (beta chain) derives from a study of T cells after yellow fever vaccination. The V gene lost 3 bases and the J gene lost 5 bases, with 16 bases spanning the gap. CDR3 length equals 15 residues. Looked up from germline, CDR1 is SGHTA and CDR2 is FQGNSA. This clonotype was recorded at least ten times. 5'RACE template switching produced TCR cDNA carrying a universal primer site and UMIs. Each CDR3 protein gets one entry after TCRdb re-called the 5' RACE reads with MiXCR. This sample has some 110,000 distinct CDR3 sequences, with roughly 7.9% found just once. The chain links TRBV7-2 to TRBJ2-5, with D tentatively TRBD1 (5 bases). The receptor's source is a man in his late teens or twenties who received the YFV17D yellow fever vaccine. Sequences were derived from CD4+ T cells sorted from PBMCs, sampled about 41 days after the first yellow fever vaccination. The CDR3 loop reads CASSLQGLVIETQYF. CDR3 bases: TGTGCCAGCAGCTTGCAGGGTCTTGTCATTGAGACCCAGTACTTC.